Listed here are 15 T cell receptor beta chains from one sample, sequenced in a study of blood T cell repertoires in COVID-19. Only in-frame clones appear in the TCRdb table, and some are missing; sequencing was by immunoSEQ multiplex PCR. The table has roughly 60,000 clones, approximately 90% seen once; the top ten hold less than 9.5%. The material sequenced was peripheral blood. The receptors derive from an elderly woman with active COVID-19.

By proportion, this clone is medium-sized (0.01 to 0.1%). The chain couples TRBV7-2 to TRBJ1-5; 9 nucleotides match TRBD1. CDR3 size: 15 residues. V lost 5 bases, J lost 7 bases, and 9 bases stayed unmatched. Germline V gene data show CDR1 as SGHTA and CDR2 as FQGNSA. CDR3 residues: CASSPDRGTWQPQHF. The CDR3 DNA follows: TGTGCCAGCAGCCCTGACAGGGGGACTTGGCAGCCCCAGCATTTT. Filled out from reference TRBV7-2 and TRBJ1-5, the complete variable domain reads GAGVSQSPSNKVTEKGKDVELRCDPISGHTALYWYRQSLGQGLEFLIYFQGNSAPDKSGLPSDRFSAERTGGSVSTLTIQRTQQEDSAVYLCASSPDRGTWQPQHFGDGTRLSIL.

Here the CDR3 reads CASSLTAGATDTQYF. In DNA form, the CDR3 reads TGCGCCAGCAGCTTGACTGCGGGGGCCACAGATACGCAGTATTTT. The rearrangement joins TRBV5-1 to TRBJ2-3; D is perhaps TRBD2 (7 bases). Germline values: CDR1 SGHRS, CDR2 YFSETQ. CDR3 length: 15 residues. Trimming stripped 1 base from V and 2 bases from J, with 11 bases between.

This clone was detected only a few times. Other nucleotide sequences from this sample produce the same CDR3. This chain uses TRBV2 with TRBJ2-5; TRBD2 agrees at 10 bases. With 6 bases clipped from V and 2 bases from J, the junction kept 0 bases outside the gene matches. There are 13 residues in the CDR3. Germline V lookup: CDR1 SNHLY, CDR2 FYNNEI. CDR3 protein: CASRLAGQETQYF. CDR3 DNA sequence: TGTGCCAGCAGACTAGCGGGACAAGAGACCCAGTACTTC. Supplemented by reference TRBV2 and TRBJ2-5, the full variable domain reads EPEVTQTPSHQVTQMGQEVILRCVPISNHLYFYWYRQILGQKVEFLVSFYNNEISEKSEIFDDQFSVERPDGSNFTLKIRSTKLEDSAMYFCASRLAGQETQYFGPGTRLLVL.

This clone was counted a single time. The genes are TRBV3-1 (or the pseudogene TRBV3-2) and TRBJ1-4; 9 positions match TRBD1. This CDR3 has 15 amino acids. Per germline, CDR1 LGHDT and CDR2 YNNKEL (reference sequence). The V and J ends lost 4 bases and 8 bases, in that order; junction bases with no gene match: 8. The DNA of the CDR3 is TGTGCCAGCAGCCGCTACAGGGGGCCCAAGGAAAAACTGTTTTTT. Translated, it gives CASSRYRGPKEKLFF.

This chain links TRBV25-1 with TRBJ1-2; possibly TRBD1 for D (5 bases). CDR1 MGHDK and CDR2 SYGVNS come from the germline V gene. V was clipped by 5 bases and J by 4 bases, with 17 bases between them. This CDR3 spans 15 amino acids. The CDR3 bases are TGTGCCAGCAGTCGCGCAGGGTTTCTGTTCTATGGCTACACCTTC. It is translated as CASSRAGFLFYGYTF.

This chain links TRBV29-1 with TRBJ1-2; D gene unclear. Germline V CDR1 and CDR2: SQVTM, ANQGSEA. The CDR3 has 12 residues. Trimming took off 6 bases at V and 3 bases at J, with 11 bases between the two ends. The chain's CDR3 is CSVLQNHYGYTF. The DNA of the CDR3 is TGCAGCGTCCTACAGAACCACTATGGCTACACCTTC.

This clone was recorded once. As DNA, the CDR3 is TGTGCCAGCAGTGAACCCCTGACTAGCGGGGAGGAGACCCAGTACTTC. Translated: CASSEPLTSGEETQYF. The chain employs TRBV6-1 and TRBJ2-5; 11 bases are a match to TRBD2. With V trimmed by 2 bases and J by 5 bases, 7 bases remained unmatched. CDR1 and CDR2 from the germline V gene are MNHNS and SASEGT. The CDR3 totals 16 residues.

This rearrangement joins TRBV19 to TRBJ2-5, with TRBD2 as a possible D gene (5 bases). This CDR3 region has 14 residues. From germline, CDR1 is LNHDA and CDR2 SQIVND (reference sequence). The V gene lost 3 bases and the J gene lost 4 bases, with 12 bases spanning the gap. The CDR3 sequence is CASSMMGEGETQYF. In DNA form, the CDR3 reads TGTGCCAGTAGTATGATGGGCGAGGGAGAGACCCAGTACTTC.

The chain carries TRBV6-5 and TRBJ2-3, with D tentatively TRBD2 (6 bases). CDR3 size: 14 residues. CDR1 and CDR2 (germline): MNHEY, SVGAGI. V was cut by 6 bases and J by 1 base, with 11 bases left in between. The CDR3 sequence: CASRRDFRTDTQYF. DNA for the CDR3: TGTGCCAGCAGACGGGACTTCCGCACAGATACGCAGTATTTT.

CDR3 loop: CASSPYPGVEAFF. DNA of the CDR3: TGTGCCAGCAGCCCGTATCCGGGTGTTGAAGCTTTCTTT. The chain carries TRBV7-2 and TRBJ1-1; D unresolved. The germline V gene has CDR1 SGHTA and CDR2 FQGNSA. The CDR3 covers 13 residues. V was trimmed by 5 bases and J by 7 bases, leaving 14 bases between them. The whole variable domain, remainder taken from reference TRBV7-2 and TRBJ1-1, is GAGVSQSPSNKVTEKGKDVELRCDPISGHTALYWYRQSLGQGLEFLIYFQGNSAPDKSGLPSDRFSAERTGGSVSTLTIQRTQQEDSAVYLCASSPYPGVEAFFGQGTRLTVV.

The gene calls are TRBV11-3 and TRBJ2-3, with a possible D match to TRBD2 (6 bases). V lost 5 bases, J lost 4 bases, and 10 bases lay in between. The length of the CDR3 is 13 residues. Looked up from germline, CDR1 is SGHNT and CDR2 is YENEEA. CDR3: CASSGREADTQYF. The DNA for the CDR3 is TGTGCCAGCAGCGGTAGGGAGGCAGATACGCAGTATTTT.

The chain employs TRBV3-1 (or the pseudogene TRBV3-2) and TRBJ2-1; 7 bases align to TRBD2. Germline lookup yields CDR1 LGHDT and CDR2 YNNKEL (reference sequence). V was pared by 2 bases and J by 10 bases, with 8 bases of the junction left unmatched. CDR3 length: 14 amino acids. The CDR3 here is CASSQRGESGEQFF. In nucleotides, the CDR3 is TGTGCCAGCAGCCAACGGGGGGAGAGCGGCGAGCAGTTCTTC.

The count of this clone is one. The rearrangement links TRBV3-1 (or the pseudogene TRBV3-2) to TRBJ1-3; D gene uncertain. CDR3 length: 14 amino acids. Trimming left V 4 bases short and J 7 bases short, with 14 bases between. Germline V lookup: CDR1 LGHDT, CDR2 YNNKEL (reference sequence). CDR3 nucleotide sequence: TGTGCCAGCAGCCTAGGAGTTAGAGGGAACACCATATATTTT. It specifies CASSLGVRGNTIYF.

The rearrangement joins TRBV11-2 to TRBJ1-2; D is unclear. Germline-derived CDR1 and CDR2 are SGHAT and FQNNGV. The CDR3 runs to 13 residues. V lost 0 bases to trimming and J lost 2 bases, with 4 bases between them. CDR3 sequence (DNA): TGTGCCAGCAGCTTAGACACAAACTATGGCTACACCTTC. As protein: CASSLDTNYGYTF.

This sequence joins TRBV28 and TRBJ2-6, with TRBD1 matching over 10 bases. Germline V gives CDR1 MDHEN, CDR2 SYDVKM. This CDR3 has 17 amino acids. Trimming cost V 8 bases and J 1 base; bases outside gene matches: 8. The CDR3 here is CASVGGQGLSGANVLTF. For the CDR3, the DNA is TGTGCCAGCGTCGGGGGACAGGGGTTATCTGGGGCCAACGTCCTGACTTTC.